The rows below give T cell receptor beta chains drawn from one sample of a study of chemoradiotherapy in HPV16-positive cancers. Repertoires were generated with immunoSEQ multiplex PCR, while TCRdb's copy carries only in-frame clones and drops some. The sample includes some 30,000 clones, over 75% of them seen just once. The material sequenced was blood, taken from a patient who underwent chemoradiotherapy. Receptor source: a human donor with HPV-associated anogenital cancer. Each CDR3 is given with its conserved first and last residue. D genes are given only for firm matches. Size is omitted from some rows. Given values are once, few, many or a class for expanded clones.

CDR3 length: 13; D gene: -; V gene: TRBV5-1; clone size: -; J gene: TRBJ2-2; CDR3 protein: CASSLGQGGELFF; CDR3 DNA: TGCGCCAGCAGCTTGGGGCAGGGCGGGGAGCTGTTTTTT
CDR3 length: 15; D gene: -; V gene: TRBV2; clone size: -; J gene: TRBJ2-1; CDR3 protein: CASSASAASYNEQFF; CDR3 DNA: TGTGCCAGCAGTGCGTCGGCCGCCTCCTACAATGAGCAGTTCTTC
CDR3 length: 18; D gene: TRBD1; V gene: TRBV7-3; clone size: -; J gene: TRBJ2-2; CDR3 protein: CASSLEGQGLFHTGELFF; CDR3 DNA: TGTGCCAGCAGCTTAGAGGGACAGGGGTTATTTCACACCGGGGAGCTGTTTTTT
CDR3 length: 15; D gene: -; V gene: TRBV5-1; clone size: -; J gene: TRBJ2-3; CDR3 protein: CASSPGLVGTAAQYF; CDR3 DNA: TGCGCCAGCAGCCCCGGACTAGTCGGGACAGCGGCGCAGTATTTT
CDR3 length: 16; D gene: TRBD1; V gene: TRBV10-2; clone size: -; J gene: TRBJ2-2; CDR3 protein: CASSATGGPSPGELFF; CDR3 DNA: TGCGCCAGCAGTGCAACAGGGGGCCCCTCTCCCGGGGAGCTGTTTTTT
CDR3 length: 14; D gene: TRBD1; V gene: TRBV7-9; clone size: -; J gene: TRBJ2-1; CDR3 protein: CASSPPAGGNEQFF; CDR3 DNA: TGTGCCAGCAGTCCACCAGCAGGGGGTAATGAGCAGTTCTTC
CDR3 length: 14; D gene: -; V gene: TRBV2; clone size: -; J gene: TRBJ2-5; CDR3 protein: CASSEWSTQETQYF; CDR3 DNA: TGTGCCAGCAGTGAATGGTCAACCCAAGAGACCCAGTACTTC
CDR3 length: 15; D gene: TRBD1; V gene: TRBV5-1; clone size: -; J gene: TRBJ1-4; CDR3 protein: CASSLSGTENEKLFF; CDR3 DNA: TGCGCCAGCAGCTTGAGCGGGACAGAAAATGAAAAACTGTTTTTT
CDR3 length: 13; D gene: TRBD1; V gene: TRBV29-1; clone size: -; J gene: TRBJ2-7; CDR3 protein: CSTWTGTSYEQYF; CDR3 DNA: TGCAGCACCTGGACAGGGACCTCCTACGAGCAGTACTTC
CDR3 length: 13; D gene: TRBD1; V gene: TRBV6-6; clone size: -; J gene: TRBJ1-1; CDR3 protein: CASSRAQGAEAFF; CDR3 DNA: TGTGCCAGCAGTCGAGCACAGGGGGCTGAAGCTTTCTTT
CDR3 length: 14; D gene: -; V gene: TRBV11-3; clone size: -; J gene: TRBJ2-7; CDR3 protein: CASSLSPASYEQYF; CDR3 DNA: TGTGCCAGCAGCTTAAGCCCGGCCTCCTACGAGCAGTACTTC
CDR3 length: 14; D gene: -; V gene: TRBV10-3; clone size: few; J gene: TRBJ2-4; CDR3 protein: CAISDRFSGDIQYF; CDR3 DNA: TGTGCCATCAGTGATAGGTTTTCGGGGGACATTCAGTACTTC
CDR3 length: 14; D gene: -; V gene: TRBV9; clone size: -; J gene: TRBJ2-1; CDR3 protein: CASSGGSSYNEQFF; CDR3 DNA: TGTGCCAGCAGTGGGGGGAGCTCCTACAATGAGCAGTTCTTC
CDR3 length: 16; D gene: -; V gene: TRBV2; clone size: -; J gene: TRBJ2-3; CDR3 protein: CASSEAVGRVVDTQYF; CDR3 DNA: TGTGCCAGCAGTGAAGCGGTGGGGCGGGTTGTAGATACGCAGTATTTT
CDR3 length: 14; D gene: TRBD1; V gene: TRBV15; clone size: -; J gene: TRBJ1-6; CDR3 protein: CATSQGQGNSPLHF; CDR3 DNA: TGTGCCACCAGCCAGGGACAGGGCAATTCACCCCTCCACTTT
CDR3 length: 14; D gene: TRBD1; V gene: TRBV6-1; clone size: -; J gene: TRBJ2-3; CDR3 protein: CASSGQGDTDTQYF; CDR3 DNA: TGTGCCAGCAGTGGACAGGGGGACACAGATACGCAGTATTTT
CDR3 length: 12; D gene: -; V gene: TRBV7-2; clone size: -; J gene: TRBJ2-5; CDR3 protein: CASSLSEETQYF; CDR3 DNA: TGTGCCAGCAGCTTATCCGAAGAGACCCAGTACTTC
CDR3 length: 15; D gene: -; V gene: TRBV2; clone size: -; J gene: TRBJ1-1; CDR3 protein: CASKGGVLGNTEAFF; CDR3 DNA: TGTGCCAGCAAGGGGGGCGTTTTAGGGAACACTGAAGCTTTCTTT
CDR3 length: 15; D gene: TRBD1; V gene: TRBV19; clone size: -; J gene: TRBJ1-6; CDR3 protein: CASSIAGQGASPLHF; CDR3 DNA: TGTGCCAGTAGTATCGCGGGTCAGGGGGCTTCACCCCTCCACTTT
CDR3 length: 14; D gene: -; V gene: TRBV7-2; clone size: -; J gene: TRBJ1-1; CDR3 protein: CASSGGVRNTEAFF; CDR3 DNA: TGTGCCAGCAGCGGGGGGGTGAGGAACACTGAAGCTTTCTTT
CDR3 length: 14; D gene: -; V gene: TRBV30; clone size: few; J gene: TRBJ2-2; CDR3 protein: CAWRPSAEGGELFF; CDR3 DNA: TGTGCCTGGAGGCCCTCCGCCGAAGGGGGGGAGCTGTTTTTT
CDR3 length: 14; D gene: TRBD2; V gene: TRBV5-1; clone size: -; J gene: TRBJ2-1; CDR3 protein: CASSTGTRENEQFF; CDR3 DNA: TGCGCCAGCAGCACCGGGACTAGAGAGAATGAGCAGTTCTTC
CDR3 length: 13; D gene: TRBD1; V gene: TRBV2; clone size: -; J gene: TRBJ1-5; CDR3 protein: CASIGQGGQPQHF; CDR3 DNA: TGTGCCAGCATCGGACAGGGGGGACAGCCCCAGCATTTT
CDR3 length: 12; D gene: -; V gene: TRBV4-3; clone size: -; J gene: TRBJ2-7; CDR3 protein: CASSQDMGQMYF; CDR3 DNA: TGCGCCAGCAGCCAAGATATGGGCCAGATGTACTTC
CDR3 length: 17; D gene: TRBD2; V gene: TRBV5-1; clone size: -; J gene: TRBJ2-3; CDR3 protein: CASSANLAGISTDTQYF; CDR3 DNA: TGCGCCAGCAGCGCGAACCTAGCGGGGATAAGCACAGATACGCAGTATTTT
CDR3 length: 15; D gene: -; V gene: TRBV7-9; clone size: -; J gene: TRBJ1-3; CDR3 protein: CASSLQQGPGNTIYF; CDR3 DNA: TGTGCCAGCAGCTTACAACAGGGCCCTGGAAACACCATATATTTT
CDR3 length: 13; D gene: -; V gene: TRBV29-1; clone size: -; J gene: TRBJ2-5; CDR3 protein: CSVPPAGQETQYF; CDR3 DNA: TGCAGCGTTCCCCCCGCAGGACAAGAGACCCAGTACTTC
CDR3 length: 15; D gene: TRBD2; V gene: TRBV5-1; clone size: -; J gene: TRBJ2-1; CDR3 protein: CASSSTGGRYNEQFF; CDR3 DNA: TGCGCCAGCAGCTCAACGGGGGGGAGGTACAATGAGCAGTTCTTC
CDR3 length: 13; D gene: TRBD1; V gene: TRBV7-9; clone size: -; J gene: TRBJ1-1; CDR3 protein: CASSQQGATEAFF; CDR3 DNA: TGTGCCAGCAGCCAACAGGGGGCTACTGAAGCTTTCTTT
CDR3 length: 16; D gene: -; V gene: TRBV11-2; clone size: -; J gene: TRBJ2-1; CDR3 protein: CASSIRTVSSYNEQFF; CDR3 DNA: TGTGCCAGCAGCATAAGGACTGTAAGCTCCTACAATGAGCAGTTCTTC
CDR3 length: 16; D gene: TRBD1; V gene: TRBV5-1; clone size: -; J gene: TRBJ2-7; CDR3 protein: CASSLGGGQGAYEQYF; CDR3 DNA: TGCGCCAGCAGCTTGGGCGGCGGACAGGGGGCTTACGAGCAGTACTTC
CDR3 length: 16; D gene: TRBD2; V gene: TRBV7-9; clone size: -; J gene: TRBJ2-2; CDR3 protein: CASSSPGQRGTGELFF; CDR3 DNA: TGTGCCAGCAGCTCACCAGGACAGCGGGGGACCGGGGAGCTGTTTTTT
CDR3 length: 12; D gene: -; V gene: TRBV29-1; clone size: -; J gene: TRBJ1-2; CDR3 protein: CSVLTGNYGYTF; CDR3 DNA: TGCAGCGTTCTCACAGGAAACTATGGCTACACCTTC